The clone carrying this T cell receptor beta chain occurred a few times. This sample is part of a study of identical twins. TCRdb ran MiXCR on the 5' RACE reads and lists one entry per CDR3 protein. The data hold 600,000 to 700,000 distinct CDR3 sequences, with about 20% observed a single time. Germline V CDR1 and CDR2: MNHEY, SVGEGT. The germline V and J ends were trimmed by 2 bases and 0 bases, with 8 bases remaining between them. The CDR3 loop spans 16 amino acids. The data also belong to a second study, concerning T cells expressing NK-cell markers.

Sequencing was done on a sample of PBMCs. The chain combines TRBV6-2 or TRBV6-3 with TRBJ1-6; unclear D gene. The sequence came from a woman in her late teens or twenties in good health. CDR3 DNA sequence: TGTGCCAGCAGTTACCCCCAGCGCTCCTATAATTCACCCCTCCACTTT. Its translation: CASSYPQRSYNSPLHF.